This T cell receptor beta chain is from a study of CD8+CD57+ T cells in acquired aplastic anemia. Across the whole study: Average DNA yield from sorted CD4+ and CD8+ cells was approximately 3 ug.

The study's findings and limits: Patients and controls had in common twenty-nine CD8+ CDR3 sequences.

Previously, flow cytometry had revealed CD8+CD57+ cell expansion in the patients chosen for sequencing. None of the patients had been given any therapy when their blood was sampled. The TCR beta profiling, which covered VDJ combination and CDR3 sequence, was carried out using genomic DNA as the template. TCRdb called the reads again in MiXCR, with one record for every CDR3 protein. This sample has under 500,000 distinct CDR3 sequences, with about a third found just once. This clonotype was found a few times. Its target is not known. The CDR3 runs 12 residues. CDR1 and CDR2 (germline): DFQATT, SNEGSKA (reference sequence). Deletions cut 6 bases from V and 6 bases from J, with 11 bases between.

The specimen sequenced was sorted CD4+, CD8+, or CD8+CD57+ T cells (not recorded which) from PBMCs. The sequence derives from a human donor with aplastic anemia. The J gene is TRBJ2-2, the V gene TRBV20-1; TRBD1 or TRBD2 may be the D gene (5 bases each). The CDR3 reads CSAKMGAGELFF. The CDR3 DNA sequence: TGCAGTGCCAAGATGGGGGCCGGGGAGCTGTTTTTT.